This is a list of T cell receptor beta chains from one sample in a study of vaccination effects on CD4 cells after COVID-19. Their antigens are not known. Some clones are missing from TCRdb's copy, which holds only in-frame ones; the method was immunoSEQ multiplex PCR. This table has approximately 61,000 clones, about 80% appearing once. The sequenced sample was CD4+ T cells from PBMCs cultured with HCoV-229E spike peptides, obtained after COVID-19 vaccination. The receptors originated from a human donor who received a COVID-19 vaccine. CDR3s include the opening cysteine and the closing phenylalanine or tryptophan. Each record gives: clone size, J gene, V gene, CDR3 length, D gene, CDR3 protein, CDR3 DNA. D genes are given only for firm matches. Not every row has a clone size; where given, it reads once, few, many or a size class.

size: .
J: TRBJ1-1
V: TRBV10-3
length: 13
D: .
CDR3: CAISSTGNTEAFF
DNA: TGTGCCATCAGTTCCACAGGGAACACTGAAGCTTTCTTT

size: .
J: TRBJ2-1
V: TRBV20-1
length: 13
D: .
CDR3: CSASRTDYNEQFF
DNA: TGCAGTGCTAGTCGCACAGACTACAATGAGCAGTTCTTC

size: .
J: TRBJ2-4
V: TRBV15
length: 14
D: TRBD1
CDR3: CATSRGDSKNIQYF
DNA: TGTGCCACCAGCAGAGGGGACAGCAAAAACATTCAGTACTTC

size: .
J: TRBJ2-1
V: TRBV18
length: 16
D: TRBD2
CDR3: CASSPGLAGGRYEQFF
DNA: TGTGCCAGCTCACCCGGACTAGCGGGGGGCCGGTATGAGCAGTTCTTC

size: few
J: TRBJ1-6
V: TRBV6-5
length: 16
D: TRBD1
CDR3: CASSYSTGTDNSPLHF
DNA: TGTGCCAGCAGTTACTCGACCGGGACAGATAATTCACCCCTCCACTTT

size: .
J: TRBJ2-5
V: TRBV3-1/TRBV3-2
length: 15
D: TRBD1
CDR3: CASSPRDRVWETQYF
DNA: TGTGCCAGCAGCCCTCGGGACAGGGTGTGGGAGACCCAGTACTTC

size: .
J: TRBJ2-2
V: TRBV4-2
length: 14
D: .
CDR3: CASIRDWGTGELFF
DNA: TGTGCCAGCATTCGCGACTGGGGCACCGGGGAGCTGTTTTTT

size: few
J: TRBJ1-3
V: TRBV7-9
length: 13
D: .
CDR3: CASSLVPGNTIYF
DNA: TGTGCCAGCAGCTTAGTTCCTGGAAACACCATATATTTT

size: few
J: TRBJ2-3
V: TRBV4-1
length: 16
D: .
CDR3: CASYYRPGFSTDTQYF
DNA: TGCGCCAGCTACTATCGCCCAGGGTTTAGCACAGATACGCAGTATTTT

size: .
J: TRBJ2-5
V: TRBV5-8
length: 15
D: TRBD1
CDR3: CASNRQGLFQETQYF
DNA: TGTGCCAGCAACCGACAGGGCCTTTTCCAAGAGACCCAGTACTTC

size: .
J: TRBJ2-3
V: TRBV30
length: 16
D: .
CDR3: CAWTTGPGLATDTQYF
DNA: TGTGCCTGGACCACTGGTCCGGGACTCGCGACAGATACGCAGTATTTT

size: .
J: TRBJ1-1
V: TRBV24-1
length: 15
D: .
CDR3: CATSDPTAGNTEAFF
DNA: TGTGCCACCAGTGACCCGACGGCGGGAAACACTGAAGCTTTCTTT

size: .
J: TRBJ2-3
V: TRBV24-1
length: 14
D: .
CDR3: CATSVGDYTDTQYF
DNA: TGTGCCACCAGTGTGGGAGACTACACAGATACGCAGTATTTT

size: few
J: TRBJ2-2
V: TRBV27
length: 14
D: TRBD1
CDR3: CASSRQGDTGELFF
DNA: TGTGCCAGCAGTAGACAGGGCGACACCGGGGAGCTGTTTTTT

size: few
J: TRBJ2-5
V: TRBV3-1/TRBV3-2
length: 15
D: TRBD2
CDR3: CASSQFERGGETQYF
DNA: TGTGCCAGCAGCCAATTCGAGCGGGGTGGGGAGACCCAGTACTTC

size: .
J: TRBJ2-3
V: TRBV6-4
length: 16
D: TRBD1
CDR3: CASSDYSTGGTDTQYF
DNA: TGTGCCAGCAGTGACTATTCGACAGGGGGCACAGATACGCAGTATTTT

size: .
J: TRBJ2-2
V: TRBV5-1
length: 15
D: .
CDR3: CASSIGLINTGELFF
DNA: TGCGCCAGCAGCATTGGACTCATAAACACCGGGGAGCTGTTTTTT

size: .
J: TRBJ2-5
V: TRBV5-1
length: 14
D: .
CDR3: CASSSRPAGGTQYF
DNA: TGCGCCAGCAGCAGTAGACCGGCAGGAGGGACCCAGTACTTC

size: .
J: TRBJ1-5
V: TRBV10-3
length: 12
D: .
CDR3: CATSASNQPQHF
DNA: TGTGCCACCTCAGCTAGCAATCAGCCCCAGCATTTT

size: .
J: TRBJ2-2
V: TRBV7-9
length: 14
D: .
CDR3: CASLDSPNTGELFF
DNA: TGTGCCAGCTTGGACAGCCCGAACACCGGGGAGCTGTTTTTT

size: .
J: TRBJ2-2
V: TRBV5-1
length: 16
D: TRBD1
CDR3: CASSPSDRAGTGELFF
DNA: TGCGCCAGCAGCCCTTCTGACAGGGCCGGAACCGGGGAGCTGTTTTTT

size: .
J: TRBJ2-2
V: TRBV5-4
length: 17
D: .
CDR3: CASSLALGSANTGELFF
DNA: TGTGCCAGCAGCTTGGCCCTAGGAAGCGCGAACACCGGGGAGCTGTTTTTT

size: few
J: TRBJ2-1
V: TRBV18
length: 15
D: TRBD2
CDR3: CASSALGLAGNEQFF
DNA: TGTGCCAGCTCCGCCCTGGGACTAGCGGGGAATGAGCAGTTCTTC

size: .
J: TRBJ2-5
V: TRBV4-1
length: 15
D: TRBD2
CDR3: CASSQDGTSVETQYF
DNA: TGCGCCAGCAGCCAAGATGGGACTAGCGTGGAGACCCAGTACTTC

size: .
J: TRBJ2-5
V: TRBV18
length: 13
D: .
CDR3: CASSPGLQETQYF
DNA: TGTGCCAGCTCACCTGGGCTCCAAGAGACCCAGTACTTC

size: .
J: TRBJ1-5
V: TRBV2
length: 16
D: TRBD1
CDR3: CASGTGRGLSNQPQHF
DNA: TGTGCCAGCGGGACAGGAAGGGGTCTTAGCAATCAGCCCCAGCATTTT

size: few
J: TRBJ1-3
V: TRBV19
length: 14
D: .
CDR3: CASNFGSSGNTIYF
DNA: TGTGCCAGTAATTTTGGTAGTTCTGGAAACACCATATATTTT

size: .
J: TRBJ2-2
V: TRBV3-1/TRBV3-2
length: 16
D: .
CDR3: CASSQERGLGTGELFF
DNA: TGTGCCAGCAGCCAAGAGCGGGGACTCGGAACCGGGGAGCTGTTTTTT

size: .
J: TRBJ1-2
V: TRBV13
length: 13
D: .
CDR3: CASSPSSGYGYTF
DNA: TGTGCCAGCAGCCCGTCGTCGGGGTATGGCTACACCTTC

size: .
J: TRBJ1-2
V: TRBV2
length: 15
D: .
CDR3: CASSVQGTVDYGYTF
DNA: TGTGCCAGCAGTGTCCAGGGGACGGTAGACTATGGCTACACCTTC

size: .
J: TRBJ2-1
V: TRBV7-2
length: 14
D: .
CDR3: CASSSFRAANEQFF
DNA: TGTGCCAGCAGCTCGTTCAGGGCGGCCAATGAGCAGTTCTTC